This T cell receptor beta chain was found in a study of blood T cell repertoires in COVID-19. The CDR3 sequence is 13 residues long. The ends were cut back, 7 bases at V and 4 bases at J, with 13 bases in the middle. The germline gives CDR1 SGHRS, CDR2 YFSETQ. Original analysis: It was from reference gene primer amplification that nucleated cell counts were estimated. Repertoires were generated with immunoSEQ multiplex PCR, while TCRdb's copy carries only in-frame clones and drops some. The V and J calls and clone size are taken from that table; D and trimming were inferred from the DNA. Among more than 150,000 clones, 80% to 90% were seen once, and the ten largest hold 15%.

The chain links TRBV5-1 to TRBJ2-3; TRBD1 might be the D (6 bases). This TCR was recovered from a woman aged 40 to 50 with acute or convalescent COVID-19. The material sequenced was peripheral blood. The CDR3 DNA reads as TGCGCCAGCCAGGAGGCAGGGGCAGATACGCAGTATTTT. Encoded protein: CASQEAGADTQYF.